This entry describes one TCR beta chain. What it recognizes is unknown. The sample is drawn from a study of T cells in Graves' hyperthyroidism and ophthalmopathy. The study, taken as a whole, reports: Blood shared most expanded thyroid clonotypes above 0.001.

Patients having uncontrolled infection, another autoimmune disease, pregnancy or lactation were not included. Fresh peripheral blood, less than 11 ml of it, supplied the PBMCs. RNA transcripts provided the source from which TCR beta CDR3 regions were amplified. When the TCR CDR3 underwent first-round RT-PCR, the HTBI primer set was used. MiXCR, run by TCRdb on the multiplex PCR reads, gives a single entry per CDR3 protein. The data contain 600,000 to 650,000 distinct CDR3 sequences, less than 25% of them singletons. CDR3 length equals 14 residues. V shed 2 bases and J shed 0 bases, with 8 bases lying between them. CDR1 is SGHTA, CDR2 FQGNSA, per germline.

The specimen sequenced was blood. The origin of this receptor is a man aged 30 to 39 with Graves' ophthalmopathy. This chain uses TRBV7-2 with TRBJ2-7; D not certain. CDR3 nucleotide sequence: TGTGCCAGCAGCTTATTAACGGTCTCCTACGAGCAGTACTTC. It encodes CASSLLTVSYEQYF.